The rows below give T cell receptor beta chains drawn from one sample of a study of blood T cell repertoires in COVID-19. The assay was immunoSEQ multiplex PCR, and TCRdb's table has in-frame clones only and misses some. Here the sample spans over 150,000 clones, about 86% being singletons. Sequencing input: peripheral blood. The source is a woman aged 18-30 years who had recovered from COVID-19. Each CDR3 is given with its conserved first and last residue. The order of the fields is CDR3 protein, CDR3 DNA, clone size, J gene, V gene, D gene. A D gene is named only where the DNA matches it firmly. Where a row states a size, it is once, few, many or the class of an expanded clone; other rows omit it.

CASRHQGALSPLHF	TGCGCCAGCAGACACCAGGGGGCTCTGTCACCCCTCCACTTT	.	TRBJ1-6	TRBV5-1	TRBD1
CASSFEVGLGETQYF	TGTGCCAGCAGCTTTGAGGTTGGCCTCGGGGAGACCCAGTACTTC	.	TRBJ2-5	TRBV7-2	.
CASSPWTSGGVGTDTQYF	TGTGCCAGCAGCCCGTGGACTAGCGGGGGGGTAGGGACAGATACGCAGTATTTT	.	TRBJ2-3	TRBV5-4	TRBD2
CASSRDRGNYGYTF	TGTGCCAGCAGCCGGGACAGGGGTAACTATGGCTACACCTTC	.	TRBJ1-2	TRBV5-4	TRBD1
CASMAVTYNEQFF	TGTGCCAGCATGGCGGTAACCTACAATGAGCAGTTCTTC	.	TRBJ2-1	TRBV6-5	.
CASSTDRLGAFF	TGTGCCAGCTCAACCGACAGGTTGGGAGCTTTCTTT	.	TRBJ1-1	TRBV18	.
CASSHGDRSYNEQFF	TGTGCCAGCAGCCACGGGGACAGGTCATACAATGAGCAGTTCTTC	.	TRBJ2-1	TRBV5-6	TRBD1
CASRNQGFGEAFF	TGTGCCAGCAGGAATCAGGGTTTTGGTGAAGCTTTCTTT	.	TRBJ1-1	TRBV25-1	.
CASSSGTGVRGYTF	TGTGCCAGCAGTTCCGGGACAGGGGTGCGTGGCTACACCTTC	.	TRBJ1-2	TRBV7-3	TRBD1
CASSWGGGTDTQYF	TGTGCCAGCAGTTGGGGAGGGGGCACAGATACGCAGTATTTT	.	TRBJ2-3	TRBV27	TRBD2
CASSLGTVRTDTQYF	TGTGCCAGCAGTTTGGGGACAGTTCGGACAGATACGCAGTATTTT	once	TRBJ2-3	TRBV27	TRBD1
CASSYSTVLGQPQHF	TGTGCCAGCAGTTACTCTACGGTTTTGGGCCAGCCCCAGCATTTT	.	TRBJ1-5	TRBV6-5	.
CAISGLAGVEQFF	TGTGCCATATCGGGACTAGCGGGAGTTGAGCAGTTCTTC	.	TRBJ2-1	TRBV7-9	TRBD2
CASSYAPGVGEKLFF	TGTGCCAGCAGTTACGCGCCAGGGGTGGGTGAAAAACTGTTTTTT	.	TRBJ1-4	TRBV6-6	.
CASSASGGGNTEAFF	TGTGCCAGCAGCGCCAGTGGCGGGGGGAACACTGAAGCTTTCTTT	few	TRBJ1-1	TRBV9	.
CASSPPEIPYEQYF	TGTGCCAGCTCACCACCGGAGATCCCCTACGAGCAGTACTTC	.	TRBJ2-7	TRBV18	.
CASSHGGATGRNEQFF	TGCGCCAGCAGCCACGGTGGGGCAACCGGGAGGAATGAGCAGTTCTTC	.	TRBJ2-1	TRBV5-1	TRBD2
CASSLTRNTEAFF	TGTGCCAGCAGCTTGACACGGAACACTGAAGCTTTCTTT	.	TRBJ1-1	TRBV7-2	.
CASSQDRGNRGYTF	TGCGCCAGCAGCCAAGATAGGGGAAACCGAGGCTACACCTTC	.	TRBJ1-2	TRBV4-1	.
CASSRRRGGTGVSGANVLTF	TGTGCCAGCAGCCGACGACGAGGAGGGACGGGGGTCTCTGGGGCCAACGTCCTGACTTTC	few	TRBJ2-6	TRBV14	.
CASSNRDRGSGNTIYF	TGTGCCAGCAGCAACCGGGACAGGGGTTCTGGAAACACCATATATTTT	.	TRBJ1-3	TRBV7-8	TRBD1
CASNRQGENTEAFF	TGTGCCAGCAACCGACAGGGCGAGAACACTGAAGCTTTCTTT	.	TRBJ1-1	TRBV5-4	TRBD1
CASSIEASLTGELFF	TGTGCCAGTAGTATAGAGGCTAGCCTCACCGGGGAGCTGTTTTTT	.	TRBJ2-2	TRBV19	.
CASSSDRGRLTEAFF	TGTGCCAGTAGCTCCGACAGGGGGCGATTGACTGAAGCTTTCTTT	.	TRBJ1-1	TRBV19	TRBD1
CASSTGDTGELFF	TGTGCCAGTAGTACAGGGGATACCGGGGAGCTGTTTTTT	few	TRBJ2-2	TRBV19	.
CASRQTSGAGDTQYF	TGTGCCAGCAGACAGACTAGCGGGGCGGGGGATACGCAGTATTTT	.	TRBJ2-3	TRBV6-5	TRBD2
CASSLTSGGVWSDTDTQYF	TGTGCCAGCAGCTTAACCAGCGGGGGGGTCTGGTCCGACACAGATACGCAGTATTTT	once	TRBJ2-3	TRBV7-3	TRBD2
CASRGQGPSSYNSPLHF	TGTGCCAGCAGGGGACAGGGCCCGAGCTCCTATAATTCACCCCTCCACTTT	.	TRBJ1-6	TRBV27	TRBD1
CASKLPGGYNEQFF	TGCGCCAGCAAACTCCCCGGGGGGTACAATGAGCAGTTCTTC	.	TRBJ2-1	TRBV4-1	TRBD2
CASSPSGSFETQYF	TGTGCCAGCAGTCCTAGCGGGAGTTTCGAGACCCAGTACTTC	.	TRBJ2-5	TRBV11-2	TRBD2
CASSPDRLGEQYF	TGTGCCAGCTCACCGGACAGGCTAGGGGAGCAGTACTTC	once	TRBJ2-7	TRBV18	TRBD1
CASTSRAGGFLNEQFF	TGTGCCAGTACCTCTCGGGCGGGGGGCTTTCTGAATGAGCAGTTCTTC	once	TRBJ2-1	TRBV19	TRBD2
CAWSWTSGRAAGELFF	TGTGCCTGGAGTTGGACTAGCGGGAGGGCCGCCGGGGAGCTGTTTTTT	.	TRBJ2-2	TRBV30	TRBD2
CASSYSTVAGSTDTQYF	TGTGCCAGCAGTTACTCGACGGTAGCGGGGTCCACAGATACGCAGTATTTT	.	TRBJ2-3	TRBV6-2/TRBV6-3	TRBD2
CASSIVGARNTEAFF	TGTGCCAGTAGTATAGTGGGGGCGCGGAACACTGAAGCTTTCTTT	.	TRBJ1-1	TRBV19	.
CASSETGGGNQPQHF	TGTGCCAGCAGCGAAACAGGTGGAGGCAATCAGCCCCAGCATTTT	.	TRBJ1-5	TRBV9	.
CASSPRGSSNQPQHF	TGTGCCAGCAGTCCACGGGGTTCTAGCAATCAGCCCCAGCATTTT	few	TRBJ1-5	TRBV2	.
CASRYPSTDTQYF	TGTGCCAGCAGGTATCCTAGCACAGATACGCAGTATTTT	.	TRBJ2-3	TRBV12-3/TRBV12-4	.
CASSAGGAANEQFF	TGTGCCAGCAGCGCAGGGGGCGCTGCGAATGAGCAGTTCTTC	once	TRBJ2-1	TRBV9	TRBD1
CASSLGGPSPLHF	TGTGCCAGCAGCTTAGGGGGCCCCTCACCCCTCCACTTT	.	TRBJ1-6	TRBV7-9	.